Below are 26 T cell receptor beta chains sequenced from a single sample in a study of CD8 T cells in Susac syndrome (dated by TCRdb to between 2018 and 2020). The library relied on the immunoSEQ multiplex PCR assay. RNA was extracted with the RNeasy kit and about 0.5 to 1 ug was reverse transcribed using random hexamers. TCRdb handled the public reads itself, with Q25 trimming in fastp and clone calling in MiXCR, and kept productive beta chains. Here each entry gathers all rows of one CDR3 protein and keeps the most common genes and DNA. A total of 100,000 to 150,000 distinct CDR3 sequences appear in this sample, just under 95% of them only once. The ten largest clones add up to around 0.2% of the sample. Sequencing input: CD8+ T cells from PBMCs. These receptors all come from a human donor with Susac syndrome.

Only one count was recorded for this clonotype. The chain is built from TRBV30 and TRBJ1-5; D unresolved. Germline values: CDR1 GTSNPN, CDR2 SVGIG (reference sequence). V was pared by 0 bases and J by 7 bases, with 7 bases between. This CDR3 comprises 12 residues. CDR3 sequence (DNA): TGTGCCTGGAGTGTGTACCGACAGCCCCAGCATTTT. This sequence encodes CAWSVYRQPQHF. Full variable domain (outside the CDR3, taken from reference TRBV30 and TRBJ1-5): SQTIHQWPATLVQPVGSPLSLECTVEGTSNPNLYWYRQAAGRGLQLLFYSVGIGQISSEVPQNLSASRPQDRQFILSSKKLLLSDSGFYLCAWSVYRQPQHFGDGTRLSIL.

V is TRBV5-1 and J is TRBJ1-1; the match to TRBD1 covers 7 bases. The CDR3 contains 15 residues. With 0 bases clipped from V and 3 bases from J, the junction kept 5 bases outside the gene matches. Germline lookup yields CDR1 SGHRS and CDR2 YFSETQ. The CDR3 bases are TGCGCCAGCAGCTTGGCCCAGGGACAGTACACTGAAGCTTTCTTT. It codes for CASSLAQGQYTEAFF. Using reference TRBV5-1 and TRBJ1-1 for the parts outside the CDR3, the full variable domain is KAGVTQTPRYLIKTRGQQVTLSCSPISGHRSVSWYQQTPGQGLQFLFEYFSETQRNKGNFPGRFSGRQFSNSRSEMNVSTLELGDSALYLCASSLAQGQYTEAFFGQGTRLTVV.

This clonotype was seen more than once but under ten times. The rearrangement links TRBV7-2 to TRBJ2-1; TRBD1 aligns across 7 bases. The CDR3 extends over 14 amino acids. The germline CDR1 and CDR2 sequences are SGHTA and FQGNSA. The J segment lost 3 bases and the V segment lost 5 bases, leaving 4 bases of the junction unmatched. The CDR3 DNA is TGTGCCAGCAGCCTAGGGGGCTACTACAATGAGCAGTTCTTC. Protein: CASSLGGYYNEQFF.

The chain employs TRBV12-3 or TRBV12-4 and TRBJ2-7; 7 nucleotides align to TRBD2. The V segment lost 1 base and the J segment 3 bases; nucleotides outside the gene matches: 9. The length of the CDR3 is 16 residues. CDR3: CASSLGALAAFYEQYF. DNA for the CDR3: TGTGCCAGCAGTTTAGGCGCCCTAGCGGCTTTCTACGAGCAGTACTTC.

The chain recombines TRBV20-1 with TRBJ2-1; the D gene is possibly TRBD2 (7 bases). Germline V lookup: CDR1 DFQATT, CDR2 SNEGSKA (reference sequence). The CDR3 is 16 residues long. The germline V and J ends were trimmed by 1 base and 3 bases, with 16 bases remaining between them. CDR3 amino acids: CSARVVRGAVYNEQFF. The DNA of the CDR3 is TGCAGTGCTAGAGTTGTTCGGGGGGCCGTCTACAATGAGCAGTTCTTC.

The chain recombines TRBV7-9 with TRBJ2-1; TRBD2 agrees at 8 bases. Germline lookup yields CDR1 SEHNR and CDR2 FQNEAQ (reference sequence). The CDR3 covers 15 residues. Unmatched junction bases numbered 4, after V lost 2 bases and J lost 4 bases. The CDR3 DNA follows: TGTGCCAGCAGCTTATCGACTAGCGCTTACAATGAGCAGTTCTTC. The encoded protein is CASSLSTSAYNEQFF.

This chain links TRBV7-2 with TRBJ2-1; D perhaps matches TRBD2 (5 bases). V was pared by 5 bases and J by 13 bases, with 12 bases between. The CDR3 has 11 amino acids. Germline V gene sequence: CDR1 SGHTA, CDR2 FQGNSA. This CDR3 is CASSTRVDQFF. The CDR3 DNA sequence: TGTGCCAGCAGCACTAGGGTGGATCAGTTCTTC.

The chain has TRBV4-1 and TRBJ2-3; D possibly corresponds to TRBD2 (6 bases). This CDR3 comprises 18 residues. The V gene lost 4 bases and the J gene lost 0 bases, with 20 bases spanning the gap. Per the germline V gene, CDR1 is MGHRA and CDR2 is YSYEKL. CDR3 DNA: TGCGCCAGCAGCCCGCCCGGCGGGGAATTCTCTAGCACAGATACGCAGTATTTT. This gives the protein CASSPPGGEFSSTDTQYF.

This sequence joins TRBV6-5 and TRBJ1-1, with D possibly being TRBD1 (5 bases). Germline CDR1 is MNHEY and CDR2 is SVGAGI. CDR3 length: 13 residues. Trimming took 0 bases from V and 5 from J, leaving 7 bases between them. The CDR3 protein is CASSYSKGTEAFF. The CDR3 DNA reads as TGTGCCAGCAGTTACTCGAAGGGGACTGAAGCTTTCTTT.

The chain carries TRBV12-5 and TRBJ2-7; 7 positions match TRBD1. This CDR3 contains 14 residues. The V gene end was trimmed by 3 bases and the J gene end by 2 bases; junction bases not matched to a gene: 4. Germline lookup yields CDR1 LGHNT and CDR2 FRNRAP. The CDR3 here is CASGFGTEPYEQYF. CDR3 coding DNA: TGTGCTAGTGGTTTCGGGACAGAGCCCTACGAGCAGTACTTC.

This chain joins TRBV27 and TRBJ1-6; D unclear. The V end lost 3 bases, the J end lost 8 bases, and 8 bases lay between the germline ends. CDR1 MNHEY and CDR2 SMNVEV come from the germline V gene (reference sequence). This CDR3 spans 13 amino acids. The CDR3 here is CASSFQRDSPLHF. CDR3 DNA: TGTGCCAGCAGTTTCCAGAGAGATTCACCCCTCCACTTT.

The chain carries TRBV7-2 and TRBJ2-7; a weak D match, TRBD2 (5 bases). CDR3 length equals 14 residues. The germline V gene encodes CDR1 SGHTA and CDR2 FQGNSA. V was shortened by 4 bases and J by 5 bases, with 15 bases between the two germline ends. The CDR3 reads CASSSPGRVHEQYF. CDR3 nucleotide sequence: TGTGCCAGCAGCTCACCGGGAAGGGTTCACGAGCAGTACTTC.

This chain links TRBV12-5 with TRBJ2-6; no firm D call. V gave up 5 bases and J gave up 2 bases, with 4 bases separating them. Germline CDR1 reads LGHNT; CDR2 reads FRNRAP. The CDR3 consists of 13 residues. The CDR3 DNA reads TGTGCTAGTGGTGAGGCTGGGGCCAACGTCCTGACTTTC. It specifies CASGEAGANVLTF.

This chain links TRBV4-1 with TRBJ2-7, with 9 bases aligning to TRBD1. Germline values: CDR1 MGHRA, CDR2 YSYEKL. The CDR3 consists of 14 residues. J gave up 7 bases and V 0 bases, and 4 bases lay outside the gene matches. The CDR3, as DNA: TGCGCCAGCAGCCAAGAGACAGGGGGGATGGAGCAGTACTTC. Its translation is CASSQETGGMEQYF.

CDR3: CSAGDGEASPLHF. The CDR3 DNA reads as TGCAGCGCGGGGGACGGGGAAGCATCACCCCTCCACTTT. V gene TRBV29-1 combines with J gene TRBJ1-6, with TRBD1 as a possible D gene (5 bases). Trimming took 7 bases from V and 10 from J, leaving 17 bases between them. Germline V gives CDR1 SQVTM, CDR2 ANQGSEA. The CDR3 runs to 13 residues.

The chain is built from TRBV10-2 and TRBJ1-1; D gene unclear. The CDR3 covers 13 residues. Trimming left V 5 bases short and J 6 bases short, with 13 bases between. CDR1 WSHSY and CDR2 SAAADI come from the germline V gene. The CDR3 spells CASSLIEVPEAFF. The CDR3 DNA reads as TGCGCCAGCAGTCTAATTGAGGTACCTGAAGCTTTCTTT.

The chain has TRBV7-3 and TRBJ1-5, with D possibly matching TRBD1 (6 bases). V was clipped by 4 bases and J by 0 bases, with 22 bases between them. The V gene's germline CDR1 is SGHTA and CDR2 FQGTGA. The CDR3 runs to 19 residues. The CDR3 coding sequence is TGTGCCAGCAGCTCTGACACTTCCCGACAGGTCTATAGCAATCAGCCCCAGCATTTT. It codes for CASSSDTSRQVYSNQPQHF.

This clonotype was seen a single time. V and J are TRBV28 and TRBJ1-2, with a possible D match to TRBD1 (5 bases). This CDR3 has 14 residues. CDR1 is MDHEN and CDR2 is SYDVKM in the germline V gene. The V end was cut by 6 bases, the J end by 3 bases, with 14 bases between. The CDR3 nucleotides read TGTGCCAGCAGCCCGATGACAGTCTACTATGGCTACACCTTC. Amino acids: CASSPMTVYYGYTF.

This sequence joins TRBV28 and TRBJ2-5; the D gene is possibly TRBD2 (6 bases). The V gene lost 5 bases and the J gene lost 1 base, with 14 bases spanning the gap. Germline V CDR1 and CDR2: MDHEN, SYDVKM. The CDR3 loop spans 15 amino acids. CDR3: CASSLRGSGQETQYF. The CDR3 bases are TGTGCCAGCAGTCTTCGAGGTAGCGGCCAAGAGACCCAGTACTTC.

For the CDR3, the DNA is TGTGCCAGCAGCCAAGTGGGAGCCCCCTACTATGGCTACACCTTC. Its translation is CASSQVGAPYYGYTF. The gene calls are TRBV3-1 and TRBJ1-2; D gene uncertain. This CDR3 contains 15 residues. The V gene lost 1 base and the J gene lost 3 bases, with 12 bases spanning the gap. Germline CDR1 reads LGHDT; CDR2 reads YNNKEL (reference sequence).

The V call is TRBV11-2, the J call TRBJ2-1; possible D gene TRBD2, 6 bases. Germline lookup yields CDR1 SGHAT and CDR2 FQNNGV. V lost 0 bases and J lost 0, with 9 bases in between. The CDR3 length is 16 residues. The CDR3 loop is CASSLEPSDSYNEQFF. The CDR3 DNA follows: TGTGCCAGCAGCTTAGAGCCTAGCGACTCCTACAATGAGCAGTTCTTC.

The DNA of the CDR3 is TGTGCCAGCAGAGCGCGCCATAGCACAGATACGCAGTATTTT. This translates into CASRARHSTDTQYF. The chain couples TRBV7-9 to TRBJ2-3; D not resolved. The CDR3 is 14 residues long. Germline loops: CDR1 SEHNR, CDR2 FQNEAQ (reference sequence). Trimming stripped 6 bases from V and 0 bases from J, with 10 bases between.

The chain uses TRBV14 and TRBJ2-5; TRBD2 agrees at 11 bases. V shed 0 bases and J 2 bases; nucleotides not matched to a gene: 5. This CDR3 is 17 amino acids long. Germline V gene sequence: CDR1 SGHDN, CDR2 FVKESK. The CDR3 loop is CASSQERLAGGQETQYF. Written as DNA, the CDR3 is TGTGCCAGCAGCCAAGAGCGGCTAGCGGGGGGTCAAGAGACCCAGTACTTC.

The V call is TRBV2, the J call TRBJ1-1; 10 positions agree with TRBD1. The junction had 4 bases not matched to a gene; V was cut back by 3 bases and J by 3 bases. This CDR3 has 15 residues. Germline V gives CDR1 SNHLY, CDR2 FYNNEI. The DNA of the CDR3 is TGTGCCAGCAGTGACGCCGGGACAGGGGACACTGAAGCTTTCTTT. It encodes CASSDAGTGDTEAFF.

The chain carries TRBV20-1 and TRBJ2-1; no clear D. There are 15 residues in the CDR3. Trimming stripped 0 bases from V and 6 bases from J, with 15 bases between. The germline V gene encodes CDR1 DFQATT and CDR2 SNEGSKA (reference sequence). In DNA form, the CDR3 reads TGCAGTGCTAGAGAGCTAGTGAACATACTCAATGAGCAGTTCTTC. Amino acids: CSARELVNILNEQFF.

The chain couples TRBV4-1 to TRBJ2-7; D call uncertain. Trimming stripped 4 bases from V and 0 bases from J, with 7 bases between. Germline V gene sequence: CDR1 MGHRA, CDR2 YSYEKL. This CDR3 region has 13 residues. CDR3 nucleotide sequence: TGCGCCAGCAGCCCCCAGCACTCCTACGAGCAGTACTTC. The encoded protein is CASSPQHSYEQYF.